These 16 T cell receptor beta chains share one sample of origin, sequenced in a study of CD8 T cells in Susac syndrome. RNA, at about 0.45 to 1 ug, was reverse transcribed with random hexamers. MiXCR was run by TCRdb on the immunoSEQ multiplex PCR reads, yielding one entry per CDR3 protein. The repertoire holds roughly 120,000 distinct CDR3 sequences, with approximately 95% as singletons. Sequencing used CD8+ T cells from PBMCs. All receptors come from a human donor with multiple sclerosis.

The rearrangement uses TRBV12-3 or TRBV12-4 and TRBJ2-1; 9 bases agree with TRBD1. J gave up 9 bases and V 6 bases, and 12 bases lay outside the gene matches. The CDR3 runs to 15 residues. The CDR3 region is CASRAGTGPVGEQFF. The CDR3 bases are TGTGCCAGCAGAGCCGGGACAGGGCCGGTGGGTGAGCAGTTCTTC.

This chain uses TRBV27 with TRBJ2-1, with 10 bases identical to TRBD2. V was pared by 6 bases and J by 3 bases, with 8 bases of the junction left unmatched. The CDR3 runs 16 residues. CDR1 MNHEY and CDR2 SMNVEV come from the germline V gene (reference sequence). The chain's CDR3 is CASRIFASGGYNEQFF. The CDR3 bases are TGTGCCAGCAGAATCTTCGCTAGCGGGGGCTACAATGAGCAGTTCTTC.

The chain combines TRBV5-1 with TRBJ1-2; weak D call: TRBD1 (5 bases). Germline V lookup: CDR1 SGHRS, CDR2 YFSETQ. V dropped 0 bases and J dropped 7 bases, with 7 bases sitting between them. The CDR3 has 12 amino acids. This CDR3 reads CASSLDGGGYTF. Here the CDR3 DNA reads TGCGCCAGCAGCTTGGATGGGGGTGGCTACACCTTC.

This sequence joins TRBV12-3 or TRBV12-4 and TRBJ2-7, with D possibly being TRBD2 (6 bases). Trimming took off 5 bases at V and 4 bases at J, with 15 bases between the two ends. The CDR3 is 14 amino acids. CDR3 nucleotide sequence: TGTGCCAGCAGTCCCAGACCCGGGGGATACGAGCAGTACTTC. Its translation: CASSPRPGGYEQYF.

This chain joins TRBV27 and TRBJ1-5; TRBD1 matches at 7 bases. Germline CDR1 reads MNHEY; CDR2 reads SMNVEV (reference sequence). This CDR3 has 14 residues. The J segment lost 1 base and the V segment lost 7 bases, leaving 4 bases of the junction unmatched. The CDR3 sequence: CASNEQGSNQPQHF. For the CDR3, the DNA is TGTGCCAGCAATGAACAGGGGAGCAATCAGCCCCAGCATTTT.

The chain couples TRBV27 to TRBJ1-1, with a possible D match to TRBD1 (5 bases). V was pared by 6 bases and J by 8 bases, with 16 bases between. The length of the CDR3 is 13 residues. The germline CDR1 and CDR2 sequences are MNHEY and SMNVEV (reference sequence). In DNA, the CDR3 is TGTGCCAGCAGATGGATTGGGGCTACCGAAGCTTTCTTT. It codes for CASRWIGATEAFF.

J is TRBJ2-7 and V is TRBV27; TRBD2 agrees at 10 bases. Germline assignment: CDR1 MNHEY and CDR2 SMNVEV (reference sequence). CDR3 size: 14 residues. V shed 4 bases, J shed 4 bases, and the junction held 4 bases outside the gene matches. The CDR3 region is CASSSLAGEYEQYF. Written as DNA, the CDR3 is TGTGCCAGCAGTTCCCTAGCGGGGGAATACGAGCAGTACTTC.

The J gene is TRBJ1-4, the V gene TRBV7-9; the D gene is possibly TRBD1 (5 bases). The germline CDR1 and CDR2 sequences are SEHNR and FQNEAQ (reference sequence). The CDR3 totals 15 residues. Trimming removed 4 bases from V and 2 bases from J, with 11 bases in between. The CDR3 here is CASSSTRQTNEKLFF. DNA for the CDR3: TGTGCCAGCAGCTCCACGAGACAGACTAATGAAAAACTGTTTTTT.

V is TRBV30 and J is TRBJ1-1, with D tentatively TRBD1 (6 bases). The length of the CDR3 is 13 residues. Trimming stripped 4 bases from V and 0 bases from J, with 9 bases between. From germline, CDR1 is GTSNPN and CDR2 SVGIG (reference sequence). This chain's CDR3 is CAWTGAMNTEAFF. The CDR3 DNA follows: TGTGCCTGGACAGGGGCCATGAACACTGAAGCTTTCTTT.

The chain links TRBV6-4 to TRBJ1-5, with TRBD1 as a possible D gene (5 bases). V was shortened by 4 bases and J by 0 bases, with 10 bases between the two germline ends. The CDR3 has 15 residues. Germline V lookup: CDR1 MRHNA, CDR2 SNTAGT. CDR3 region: CASSVTEGSNQPQHF. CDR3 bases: TGTGCCAGCAGTGTGACAGAAGGTAGCAATCAGCCCCAGCATTTT.

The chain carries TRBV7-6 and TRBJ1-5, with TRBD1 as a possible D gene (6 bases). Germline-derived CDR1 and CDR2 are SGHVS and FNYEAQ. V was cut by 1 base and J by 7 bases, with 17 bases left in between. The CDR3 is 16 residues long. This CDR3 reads CASSLGSRGAGQPQHF. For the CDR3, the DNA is TGTGCCAGCAGCTTAGGATCGAGGGGGGCCGGGCAGCCCCAGCATTTT.

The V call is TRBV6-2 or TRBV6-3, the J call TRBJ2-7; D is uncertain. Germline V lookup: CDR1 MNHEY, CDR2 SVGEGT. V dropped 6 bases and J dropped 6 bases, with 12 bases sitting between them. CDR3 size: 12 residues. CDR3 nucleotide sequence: TGTGCCAGCAGGCCCACGATGGCCGAGCAGTACTTC. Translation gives CASRPTMAEQYF.

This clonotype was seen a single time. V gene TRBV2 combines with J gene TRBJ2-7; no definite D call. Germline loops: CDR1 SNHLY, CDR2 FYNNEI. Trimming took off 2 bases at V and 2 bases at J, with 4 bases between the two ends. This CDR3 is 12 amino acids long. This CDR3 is CASSEKAYEQYV. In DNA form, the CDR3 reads TGTGCCAGCAGTGAAAAAGCCTACGAGCAGTACGTC.

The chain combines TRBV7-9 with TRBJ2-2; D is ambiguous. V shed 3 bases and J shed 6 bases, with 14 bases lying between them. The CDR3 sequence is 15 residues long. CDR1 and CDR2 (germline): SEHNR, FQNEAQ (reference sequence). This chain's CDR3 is CASSLFPQPAGELFF. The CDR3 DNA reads TGTGCCAGCAGCTTGTTTCCCCAGCCCGCCGGGGAGCTGTTTTTT.

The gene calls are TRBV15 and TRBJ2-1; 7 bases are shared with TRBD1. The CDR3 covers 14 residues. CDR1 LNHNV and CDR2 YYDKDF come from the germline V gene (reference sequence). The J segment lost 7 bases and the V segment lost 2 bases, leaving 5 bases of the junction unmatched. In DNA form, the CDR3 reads TGTGCCACCAGCAGACGACAGGGTGGGAATGAGCAGTTCTTC. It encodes CATSRRQGGNEQFF.

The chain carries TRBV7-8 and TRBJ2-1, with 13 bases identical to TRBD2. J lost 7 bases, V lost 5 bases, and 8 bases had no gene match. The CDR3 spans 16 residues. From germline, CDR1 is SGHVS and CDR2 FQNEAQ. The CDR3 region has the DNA TGTGCCAGCAGCCCCCCCGGGACTAGCGGGAATAATGAGCAGTTCTTC. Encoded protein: CASSPPGTSGNNEQFF.